This T cell receptor beta chain was identified during a study of blood T cell repertoires in COVID-19. In the authors' methods: Nucleated cell number was recorded as an estimate derived from reference gene primer amplification. TCRdb's table, derived via immunoSEQ multiplex PCR, lists solely in-frame clones and lacks some. For V, J and clone size, that table is used; D and trimming come from the DNA. The repertoire holds some 31,000 clones, roughly 94% seen once, with around 2.4% in the top ten. Per germline, CDR1 SGHAT and CDR2 FQNNGV. Trimming pared 6 bases from V and 0 bases from J, leaving 9 bases between. The CDR3 loop spans 14 amino acids.

The specimen was peripheral blood. The gene calls are TRBV11-2 and TRBJ2-4; tentative D call: TRBD2 (5 bases). This clonotype was obtained from a man between 45 and 60 years old with active COVID-19. The CDR3 DNA reads as TGTGCCAGCAGTGGGAGTGGAGCCAAAAACATTCAGTACTTC. Encoded protein: CASSGSGAKNIQYF.